What follows describes a single T cell receptor (beta chain). This clonotype was counted many times. Its target antigen remains unknown. Base qualities are not provided; no much larger clone lies one nucleotide away. The CDR1 and CDR2 encoded by the germline V gene (reference sequence) are SGHNT and YYREEE. V lost 0 bases and J lost 5 bases; the stretch between them is 11 bases long. From cysteine to phenylalanine, the CDR3 is 15 amino acids long. The CDR3 DNA has 45 bases and is translated from base 1. These data originate in a study of read filtering for tumor transcriptome and immune sequencing (dated by TCRdb to the early 2020s). With regard to the full study: Of the patients in the cohort, around 17 were male and roughly 15 were female, and their mean age was around 64 years, with a range of roughly 40 to 80. TCR repertoires obtained by targeted immune repertoire sequencing and by bulk whole-transcriptome sequencing performed on the same bone marrow samples were compared. A main aim was a read-filtering strategy for immune repertoire data, specifically whether clonotypes supported by a single read should be removed. Per sample, about 3.5 to 10.27 million TCR-region mapped reads were obtained with IR-seq, compared with only about 85 to 1,400 with RNA-seq. By revised international staging, roughly eight patients were R-ISS I, approximately 15 were R-ISS II and roughly 7 were R-ISS III. Whole-transcriptome libraries were prepared with the TruSeq RNA Access Library Prep Kit after DNase treatment. What the work shows at the level of the full study, not this receptor alone: Single-read clonotypes made up about 80% of clonotypes but only 3.5% to 4% of total reads in IR-seq, compared with about 77% of clonotypes and 35% to 55% of reads in RNA-seq. Compared with RNA-seq, IR-seq captured clonotypes at much higher depth and more reliably, and a smaller IR-seq throughput was enough to identify most shared clonotypes. Rather than purified T cells, the sorted CD138-negative fraction was a mixed bone marrow immune population. The correlation between IR-seq and RNA-seq shared clonotype proportions rose when single-read clonotypes were removed.

Every patient had bone marrow sampled at the time of active disease. Isolation of bone marrow mononuclear cells was performed by Ficoll-Hypaque density gradient centrifugation. Myeloma plasma cells were removed and CD138-negative cells were collected by negative selection after labeling with CD138 magnetic microbeads on a MACS separator. Purity of the isolated cells was checked by flow cytometry on an Attune NxT using CD138 antibodies. TRIzol reagent was used to extract total RNA, which was then quantified with a NanoDrop spectrophotometer. For each patient, paired RNA-seq and IR-seq were run on the CD138-negative bone marrow sample from that patient. Starting from 400 ng RNA, TCR libraries were constructed with the Immunoverse kit using molecular barcoded adaptors that cover the alpha/delta and beta/gamma chains. TCR library preparation used the same RNA that was used for transcriptome sequencing. Sequencing of the TCR libraries was done on an Illumina HiSeq 4000 with 2 x 150 cycles. As for how the authors treated the data: With MiXCR, TCR reads were aligned to human V, D, J and C references and assembled into CDR3 clonotypes, with quality filtering and error correction included. Clonotype counts and gene usage diversity were analyzed with the tcR package in R. Raw mapping reads were checked after the RNA-seq reads had been mapped by STAR aligner version 2.5.3a onto the human GRCh37 genome. IR-seq fastq files were randomly downsampled with Seqtk 1.3 to test the effect of sequencing depth on detected clonotypes. Starting from the raw public reads, TCRdb applied fastp trimming at Q25, assembled clones with MiXCR and retained in-frame beta chains. One record per CDR3 amino acid sequence lists the most common genes and DNA. TCRdb, not the authors, supplied the V and J calls. In this sample the table shows about 25,000 distinct CDR3 sequences, around a fifth of which occur a single time. Around 46% of the sample is held by the ten biggest clonotypes.

Recombination connected TRBV5-4 to TRBJ2-2; the D gene could be either TRBD1 or TRBD2, each agreeing at 5 bases. The clonotype originates from a donor over 35 with multiple myeloma. The sample comprised a population of CD138-negative cells sorted from bone marrow. The sample's cell subset or site, from its label and the paper: bone marrow mononuclear cells depleted of CD138+ plasma/myeloma cells by negative magnetic selection. The DNA is TGTGCCAGCAGCTTGGAGGGACCAGGAACCGGGGAGCTGTTTTTT. Protein translation: CASSLEGPGTGELFF. Reference TRBV5-4 and TRBJ2-2 proteins supply the regions before and after the CDR3; the full variable domain is: ETGVTQSPTHLIKTRGQQVTLRCSSQSGHNTVSWYQQALGQGPQFIFQYYREEENGRGNFPPRFSGLQFPNYSSELNVNALELDDSALYLCASSLEGPGTGELFFGEGSRLTVL.